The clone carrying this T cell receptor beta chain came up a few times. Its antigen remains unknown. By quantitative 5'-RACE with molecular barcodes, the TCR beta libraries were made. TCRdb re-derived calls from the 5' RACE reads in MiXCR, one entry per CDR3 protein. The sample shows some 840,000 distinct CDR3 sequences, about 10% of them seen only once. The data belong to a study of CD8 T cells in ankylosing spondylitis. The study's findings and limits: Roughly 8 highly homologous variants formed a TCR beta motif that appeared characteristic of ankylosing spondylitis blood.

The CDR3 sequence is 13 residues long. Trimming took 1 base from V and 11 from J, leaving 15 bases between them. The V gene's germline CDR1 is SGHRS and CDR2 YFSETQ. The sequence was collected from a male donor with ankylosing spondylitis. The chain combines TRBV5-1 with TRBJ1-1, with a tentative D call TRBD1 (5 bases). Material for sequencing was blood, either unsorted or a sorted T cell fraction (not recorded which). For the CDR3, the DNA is TGCGCCAGCAGCTTGTCAGGGATGAGTACGGCTTTCTTT. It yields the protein CASSLSGMSTAFF. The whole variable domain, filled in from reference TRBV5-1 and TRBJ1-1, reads KAGVTQTPRYLIKTRGQQVTLSCSPISGHRSVSWYQQTPGQGLQFLFEYFSETQRNKGNFPGRFSGRQFSNSRSEMNVSTLELGDSALYLCASSLSGMSTAFFGQGTRLTVV.